The entry that follows covers one T cell receptor beta chain sequence. This specimen comes from a study of blood T cell repertoires in COVID-19. Germline lookup yields CDR1 LGHDT and CDR2 YNNKEL (reference sequence). This CDR3 region has 14 residues. V trimming: 6 bases; J trimming: 5 bases; junction bases outside the gene matches: 5. The method was immunoSEQ multiplex PCR; TCRdb's version includes in-frame clones alone and lacks a portion of them. The repertoire holds around 300,000 clones, 88% seen once, with 1.5% to 2% in the top ten. This TCR came from a woman aged 30 to 39 with COVID-19, enrolled during active disease. The rearrangement uses TRBV3-1 (or the pseudogene TRBV3-2) and TRBJ2-2; TRBD2 matches at 8 bases. Sequenced input: peripheral blood. The CDR3 coding sequence is TGTGCCAGCAGGAGCGGGGGAGGAACCGGGGAGCTGTTTTTT. It translates to CASRSGGGTGELFF.